The 28 T cell receptor beta chains in this list originate from one sample, sequenced in a study of cytomegalovirus exposure and HLA in healthy donors. The data were produced by immunoSEQ multiplex PCR, yet TCRdb's version contains in-frame clones alone and is incomplete. The profile shows 150,000 or so clones, 94% of them singletons. Sequencing was performed on PBMCs. Receptors originate from a man aged 18 to 29 in good health and CMV-seropositive.

This chain links TRBV15 with TRBJ2-1, with a tentative D call TRBD1 (5 bases). The CDR3 is made up of 15 amino acids. Germline-derived CDR1 and CDR2 are LNHNV and YYDKDF (reference sequence). V lost 0 bases and J 9 bases, leaving 15 bases between the germline ends. CDR3 DNA sequence: TGTGCCACCAGCAGAGATACTGTGGTTAGGGGTGAGCAGTTCTTC. It is translated as CATSRDTVVRGEQFF.

This chain connects TRBV2 to TRBJ2-1; 12 positions match TRBD1. CDR1 is SNHLY and CDR2 is FYNNEI in the germline V gene. The CDR3 is made up of 15 amino acids. Losses at the gene ends were 3 bases for V and 7 bases for J; bases not matched to a gene: 4. The CDR3 nucleotides are TGTGCCAGCAGTGAGGGACAGGGGGCAGGTAATGAGCAGTTCTTC. It is translated as CASSEGQGAGNEQFF.

This chain links TRBV18 with TRBJ2-7, with 8 positions matching TRBD2. V dropped 6 bases and J dropped 5; count of bases not matched to a gene: 12. CDR1 and CDR2 from the germline V gene are KGHSH and LQKENI. This CDR3 region has 15 residues. The CDR3 nucleotides read TGTGCCAGCTCCCCGACTAGCGACGTTTACCACGAGCAGTACTTC. Translated, it gives CASSPTSDVYHEQYF.

The chain links TRBV5-6 to TRBJ2-7; 7 nucleotides line up with TRBD1. Unmatched junction bases numbered 5, after V lost 3 bases and J lost 2 bases. Germline V gives CDR1 SGHDT, CDR2 YYEEEE. The CDR3 runs to 14 residues. CDR3 residues: CASSWGQTTYEQYF. The CDR3 nucleotides read TGTGCCAGCAGCTGGGGACAGACGACCTACGAGCAGTACTTC.

The chain has TRBV2 and TRBJ1-4, with D tentatively TRBD1 (6 bases). V lost 7 bases to trimming and J lost 7 bases, with 19 bases between them. Germline V gives CDR1 SNHLY, CDR2 FYNNEI. The CDR3 spans 15 residues. CDR3 bases: TGTGCCAGCACGGTGGTCAGGGGTGGAGGTGAAAAACTGTTTTTT. Residues: CASTVVRGGGEKLFF.

The J gene is TRBJ2-1, the V gene TRBV7-9; 11 bases line up with TRBD2. The ends lost 1 base at V and 2 bases at J; junction bases unmatched: 10. The CDR3 runs to 19 residues. CDR1 is SEHNR, CDR2 FQNEAQ, per germline (reference sequence). CDR3 coding DNA: TGTGCCAGCAGCTTAGAACCTAGCGGGAGGCCTCAAGCCTACAATGAGCAGTTCTTC. Translation: CASSLEPSGRPQAYNEQFF.

The rearrangement links TRBV6-4 to TRBJ2-3, with a weak D call TRBD2 (6 bases). This CDR3 comprises 16 residues. Trimming pared 5 bases from V and 0 bases from J, leaving 15 bases between. The germline V gene encodes CDR1 MRHNA and CDR2 SNTAGT. CDR3 region: CASSNAPGTSTDTQYF. CDR3 nucleotide sequence: TGTGCCAGCAGTAACGCACCCGGGACTAGCACAGATACGCAGTATTTT.

The V gene is TRBV18, the J gene TRBJ1-1, with D perhaps matching TRBD1 (5 bases). Germline assignment: CDR1 KGHSH and CDR2 LQKENI. The CDR3 is made up of 14 amino acids. The germline V and J ends were trimmed by 2 bases and 1 base, with 8 bases remaining between them. CDR3 sequence reads: CASSPMGGNTEAFF. Here the CDR3 DNA reads TGTGCCAGCTCACCAATGGGGGGGAACACTGAAGCTTTCTTT.

This chain joins TRBV10-3 and TRBJ2-6; D gene ambiguous. CDR3 length equals 15 residues. V dropped 4 bases and J dropped 0 bases, with 7 bases sitting between them. Germline V CDR1 and CDR2: ENHRY, SYGVKD. The chain's CDR3 is CAISGTVSGANVLTF. CDR3 nucleotides: TGTGCCATCAGTGGAACAGTCTCTGGGGCCAACGTCCTGACTTTC.

The CDR3 DNA sequence: TGTGCCACCAGCAGAGATCTAGGGACAGACTACGAGCAGTACTTC. This gives the protein CATSRDLGTDYEQYF. The chain couples TRBV15 to TRBJ2-7, with 7 positions matching TRBD1. Germline V CDR1 and CDR2: LNHNV, YYDKDF (reference sequence). This CDR3 has 15 residues. V was pared by 0 bases and J by 3 bases, with 5 bases of the junction left unmatched.

This clone was counted once. CDR3 DNA sequence: TGTGCCAGCAGCCCCGGAGGGGCAGATACGCAGTATTTT. Protein sequence: CASSPGGADTQYF. This sequence joins TRBV6-5 and TRBJ2-3; TRBD2 is a possible D gene (6 bases). Germline CDR1 is MNHEY and CDR2 is SVGAGI. V was cut by 6 bases and J by 4 bases, with 11 bases left in between. CDR3 length: 13 amino acids.

The gene calls are TRBV6-1 and TRBJ2-2; 11 bases are a match to TRBD2. Germline values: CDR1 MNHNS, CDR2 SASEGT. J gave up 4 bases and V 0 bases, and 4 bases lay outside the gene matches. This CDR3 is 17 amino acids long. The CDR3 protein is CASSEARLAGITGELFF. For the CDR3, the DNA is TGTGCCAGCAGTGAAGCCCGACTAGCGGGAATCACCGGGGAGCTGTTTTTT.

V usage is TRBV2 and J usage is TRBJ2-1; 11 nucleotides align to TRBD1. This CDR3 spans 16 amino acids. V trimming: 4 bases; J trimming: 1 base; junction bases outside the gene matches: 3. CDR1 and CDR2 from the germline V gene are SNHLY and FYNNEI. CDR3 coding DNA: TGTGCCAGCAGTGTTGGGACAGGGGGTTCCTACAATGAGCAGTTCTTC. It is translated as CASSVGTGGSYNEQFF.

This clone was seen only once. The rearrangement uses TRBV6-6 and TRBJ1-4; D gene uncertain. The CDR3 is 11 amino acids. Per the germline V gene, CDR1 is MNHNY and CDR2 is SVGAGI (reference sequence). Trimming stripped 6 bases from V and 8 bases from J, with 7 bases between. The CDR3 is CASRSGEKLFF. Here the CDR3 DNA reads TGTGCCAGCAGATCAGGAGAAAAACTGTTTTTT.

CDR3 residues: CASSPSERGYNEQFF. The CDR3 DNA reads as TGTGCCAGCAGCCCCTCGGAAAGAGGCTACAATGAGCAGTTCTTC. The rearrangement uses TRBV5-5 and TRBJ2-1; D unclear. Trimming shortened V by 4 bases and J by 3 bases, and 14 bases separated the two germline ends. The CDR3 loop spans 15 amino acids. Germline lookup yields CDR1 SGHKS and CDR2 YYEKEE (reference sequence).

This clone has only one observation. The V call is TRBV7-9, the J call TRBJ2-1, with 7 bases aligning to TRBD2. Germline CDR1 and CDR2: SEHNR and FQNEAQ (reference sequence). J lost 8 bases, V lost 6 bases, and 10 bases had no gene match. The CDR3 sequence is 14 residues long. CDR3 DNA: TGTGCCAGCAGATACGGACTAGTGACCGATGAGCAGTTCTTC. Protein: CASRYGLVTDEQFF.

The chain joins TRBV7-8 to TRBJ2-7; D is perhaps TRBD1 (6 bases). Trimming took off 2 bases at V and 3 bases at J, with 14 bases between the two ends. This CDR3 has 15 residues. Germline V gene lookup returns CDR1 SGHVS and CDR2 FQNEAQ. The DNA of the CDR3 is TGTGCCAGCAGCTTATTGTTAGGACAGAGCTACGAGCAGTACTTC. Protein product: CASSLLLGQSYEQYF.

The genes are TRBV7-2 and TRBJ1-2; 7 nucleotides line up with TRBD1. The V gene's germline CDR1 is SGHTA and CDR2 FQGNSA. The CDR3 covers 14 residues. V lost 2 bases to trimming and J lost 4 bases; unmatched junction nucleotides: 4. The CDR3 loop reads CASSLLTGPYGYTF. The CDR3 DNA reads TGTGCCAGCAGCTTATTGACAGGGCCCTATGGCTACACCTTC.

The CDR3: CAWSGYQGPGGSEAFF. The CDR3 DNA reads TGTGCCTGGAGTGGGTACCAGGGCCCAGGAGGGTCTGAAGCTTTCTTT. V gene TRBV30 combines with J gene TRBJ1-1, with D possibly TRBD1 on 5 matching bases. Trimming took 1 base from V and 6 from J, leaving 21 bases between them. This CDR3 region has 16 residues. Germline V gives CDR1 GTSNPN, CDR2 SVGIG (reference sequence). Filled out from reference TRBV30 and TRBJ1-1, the complete variable domain reads SQTIHQWPATLVQPVGSPLSLECTVEGTSNPNLYWYRQAAGRGLQLLFYSVGIGQISSEVPQNLSASRPQDRQFILSSKKLLLSDSGFYLCAWSGYQGPGGSEAFFGQGTRLTVV.

This chain connects TRBV29-1 to TRBJ2-5; TRBD2 agrees at 7 bases. The junction had 4 bases not matched to a gene; V was cut back by 1 base and J by 5 bases. CDR1 is SQVTM, CDR2 ANQGSEA, per germline. The CDR3 is 13 amino acids. The CDR3 bases are TGCAGCGTTGAAGGGGGCGGGGGTGAGACCCAGTACTTC. It translates to CSVEGGGGETQYF.

Concerning this clone: The junction and the germline gene differ at one end; a read error may be behind it. In DNA form, the CDR3 reads TGTGCCAGCAGGATGAGATCGCCCTCCAACAATGAGCAGTTCTTC. Protein sequence: CASRMRSPSNNEQFF. The chain links TRBV5-4 to TRBJ2-1; no reliable D call. Looked up from germline, CDR1 is SGHNT and CDR2 is YYREEE (reference sequence). The length of the CDR3 is 15 residues.

The chain links TRBV21-1 to TRBJ1-5. TRBV21-1 counts as a pseudogene. The CDR3 is 15 residues long. For the CDR3, the DNA is TGTGCCAGCAGCAAAGGGGTTTCGAGGAATCAGCCCCAGCATTTT. Amino acids: CASSKGVSRNQPQHF.

CDR3: CASSLSWAGDHEQYF. CDR3 DNA sequence: TGTGCCAGCAGCCTCTCGTGGGCGGGAGATCACGAGCAGTACTTC. This chain joins TRBV11-2 and TRBJ2-7; TRBD2 aligns across 7 bases. J was trimmed by 5 bases and V by 5 bases; bases with no gene match: 12. CDR1 is SGHAT, CDR2 FQNNGV, per germline. The CDR3 extends over 15 amino acids.

The chain recombines TRBV5-1 with TRBJ2-1; 11 bases match TRBD1. CDR1 is SGHRS and CDR2 is YFSETQ in the germline V gene. The CDR3 extends over 16 amino acids. Trimming at V came to 4 bases and at J to 0 bases, leaving 3 bases not matched to a gene. This CDR3 reads CASSIGTGGSYNEQFF. The CDR3 coding sequence is TGCGCCAGCAGCATCGGGACAGGGGGCTCCTACAATGAGCAGTTCTTC.

The CDR3 DNA reads TGTGCCAGCAGTTTATCTAGCGGGAGTACGGCAGATACGCAGTATTTT. As protein: CASSLSSGSTADTQYF. This rearrangement joins TRBV27 to TRBJ2-3, with 9 bases matching TRBD2. J gave up 4 bases and V 0 bases, and 5 bases lay outside the gene matches. Per germline, CDR1 MNHEY and CDR2 SMNVEV (reference sequence). The CDR3 spans 16 residues.

The chain combines TRBV29-1 with TRBJ2-5; 7 bases map to TRBD2. Germline values: CDR1 SQVTM, CDR2 ANQGSEA. Germline trimming cut 7 bases from V and 4 bases from J; bases unmatched to any gene: 9. The CDR3 consists of 13 residues. CDR3 residues: CSAGREFGETQYF. The CDR3 DNA sequence: TGCAGCGCAGGGCGGGAGTTCGGAGAGACCCAGTACTTC.

CDR3 nucleotides: TGTGCCAGCAGTTCGTCCCGGGACAGGGTTCGAGCTGGAAACACCATATATTTT. Protein product: CASSSSRDRVRAGNTIYF. The V and J genes are TRBV28 and TRBJ1-3; 9 positions agree with TRBD1. The CDR3 is made up of 18 amino acids. Germline loops: CDR1 MDHEN, CDR2 SYDVKM. Trimming cost V 4 bases and J 2 bases; bases outside gene matches: 12. Filled out from reference TRBV28 and TRBJ1-3, the complete variable domain reads DVKVTQSSRYLVKRTGEKVFLECVQDMDHENMFWYRQDPGLGLRLIYFSYDVKMKEKGDIPEGYSVSREKKERFSLILESASTNQTSMYLCASSSSRDRVRAGNTIYFGEGSWLTVV.

The J gene is TRBJ2-1, the V gene TRBV2; 10 nucleotides agree with TRBD2. Unmatched junction bases numbered 6, after V lost 6 bases and J lost 7 bases. Per the germline V gene, CDR1 is SNHLY and CDR2 is FYNNEI. The CDR3 consists of 14 residues. The CDR3 reads CASRLGLAMNEQFF. The CDR3, as DNA: TGTGCCAGCAGGCTGGGACTAGCGATGAATGAGCAGTTCTTC.